The 25 T cell receptor beta chains presented below share a single source sample, sequenced in a study of blood T cell repertoires in COVID-19. Sequenced by immunoSEQ multiplex PCR; TCRdb stores in-frame clones only, minus some. This sample yields about 220,000 clones, of which about 90% are seen a single time; 2.5% to 3.5% belongs to the top ten. The sample was peripheral blood. All receptors derive from a woman under 40 who had recovered from COVID-19.

The rearrangement uses TRBV2 and TRBJ2-7; D uncertain. The germline V gene has CDR1 SNHLY and CDR2 FYNNEI. CDR3 size: 11 residues. Trimming stripped 6 bases from V and 0 bases from J, with 3 bases between. The CDR3 DNA reads as TGTGCCAGCAGCTCCTCCTACGAGCAGTACTTC. It codes for CASSSSYEQYF.

The chain combines TRBV2 with TRBJ2-5; TRBD2 aligns across 7 bases. The V segment lost 6 bases and the J segment 4 bases; nucleotides outside the gene matches: 14. The length of the CDR3 is 16 residues. CDR1 is SNHLY, CDR2 FYNNEI, per germline. The CDR3 nucleotides read TGTGCCAGCAGAGGTCGGGGCGGGGGATCTGGAGAGACCCAGTACTTC. The encoded protein is CASRGRGGGSGETQYF.

The V and J genes are TRBV6-2 or TRBV6-3 and TRBJ2-5; perhaps TRBD1 as D (6 bases). The CDR3 is made up of 13 amino acids. Germline CDR1 reads MNHEY; CDR2 reads SVGEGT. The germline V and J ends were trimmed by 6 bases and 7 bases, with 15 bases remaining between them. CDR3 nucleotide sequence: TGTGCCAGCAGCTCAACAGGGACGGGGACCCAGTACTTC. This sequence encodes CASSSTGTGTQYF.

A note on this clone: Relative to the germline gene, one junction end is altered; a read error may explain this. V usage is TRBV29-1 and J usage is TRBJ1-2, with 8 bases that match TRBD1. The CDR3 is made up of 12 amino acids. In germline, CDR1 is SQVTM, CDR2 ANQGSEA. CDR3 DNA sequence: TGCAGCATTGACAGGGGTACCTATGGCTACACCTTC. This codes for CSIDRGTYGYTF.

The rearrangement uses TRBV3-1 (or the pseudogene TRBV3-2) and TRBJ2-5; D possibly corresponds to TRBD1 (6 bases). V lost 4 bases and J lost 4, with 19 bases in between. Germline V gene lookup returns CDR1 LGHDT and CDR2 YNNKEL (reference sequence). The CDR3 runs 16 residues. The CDR3 bases are TGTGCCAGCAGCCGGTTCCCCCAGGGGCGTGGAGAGACCCAGTACTTC. Its translation: CASSRFPQGRGETQYF.

The V call is TRBV27, the J call TRBJ1-2; TRBD1 agrees at 10 bases. The CDR3 runs 14 residues. Germline V gene sequence: CDR1 MNHEY, CDR2 SMNVEV (reference sequence). With 3 bases clipped from V and 9 bases from J, the junction kept 7 bases outside the gene matches. DNA of the CDR3: TGTGCCAGCAGTTTCCGGGACAGGGGAGGTCGCTACACCTTC. Protein sequence: CASSFRDRGGRYTF.

In this sample, this clone turned up once. The chain has TRBV11-2 and TRBJ1-2, with TRBD1 matching over 7 bases. Germline V gene sequence: CDR1 SGHAT, CDR2 FQNNGV. Trimming took 4 bases from V and 0 from J; bases not matched to a gene: 14. The CDR3 is 18 amino acids. The CDR3 DNA reads TGTGCCAGCAGCTCTCTCAGAGGGGGCGCGGCGGCTAACTATGGCTACACCTTC. Protein: CASSSLRGGAAANYGYTF.

The rearrangement joins TRBV4-1 to TRBJ2-1, with TRBD2 matching 12 bases. Germline V lookup: CDR1 MGHRA, CDR2 YSYEKL. The CDR3 has 17 residues. The ends lost 4 bases at V and 6 bases at J; junction bases unmatched: 10. The CDR3 nucleotides are TGCGCCAGCAGCCCCGTGGCTAGCGGGGGGGCTCTCAATGAGCAGTTCTTC. This codes for CASSPVASGGALNEQFF.

The chain combines TRBV5-4 with TRBJ2-1; TRBD2 matches at 13 bases. CDR1 is SGHNT and CDR2 is YYREEE in the germline V gene (reference sequence). J was trimmed by 0 bases and V by 4 bases; bases with no gene match: 7. CDR3 size: 18 residues. As DNA, the CDR3 is TGTGCCAGCAGCCCGGGACTAGCGGGACCTGGCTCCTACAATGAGCAGTTCTTC. This translates into CASSPGLAGPGSYNEQFF.

The gene calls are TRBV2 and TRBJ1-4; D is unresolved. The germline gives CDR1 SNHLY, CDR2 FYNNEI. The CDR3 sequence is 15 residues long. The V and J ends lost 4 bases and 4 bases respectively, with 13 bases between them. CDR3 in amino acids: CASSGSEGSNEKLFF. The DNA for the CDR3 is TGTGCCAGCAGTGGATCAGAAGGGAGTAATGAAAAACTGTTTTTT.

The chain links TRBV5-1 to TRBJ2-5, with 8 bases that match TRBD2. The CDR3 spans 15 residues. The germline V gene encodes CDR1 SGHRS and CDR2 YFSETQ. J gave up 3 bases and V 0 bases, and 4 bases lay outside the gene matches. This CDR3 is CASSLVSAGEETQYF. As DNA, the CDR3 is TGCGCCAGCAGCTTGGTTTCAGCGGGGGAAGAGACCCAGTACTTC. The whole variable domain, filled in from reference TRBV5-1 and TRBJ2-5, reads KAGVTQTPRYLIKTRGQQVTLSCSPISGHRSVSWYQQTPGQGLQFLFEYFSETQRNKGNFPGRFSGRQFSNSRSEMNVSTLELGDSALYLCASSLVSAGEETQYFGPGTRLLVL.

Only one count was recorded for this clone. The chain carries TRBV2 and TRBJ2-1, with 14 bases identical to TRBD2. Germline loops: CDR1 SNHLY, CDR2 FYNNEI. This CDR3 contains 15 residues. The V gene end was trimmed by 5 bases and the J gene end by 8 bases; junction bases not matched to a gene: 5. The CDR3 loop reads CASSSTSGGADEQFF. The CDR3 DNA follows: TGTGCCAGCAGTTCGACTAGCGGGGGGGCGGATGAGCAGTTCTTC.

The genes are TRBV4-1 and TRBJ1-2; D gene uncertain. The germline gives CDR1 MGHRA, CDR2 YSYEKL. This CDR3 region has 14 residues. V was pared by 3 bases and J by 1 base, with 9 bases between. CDR3 coding DNA: TGCGCCAGCAGCCAGACGACAAGTAACTATGGCTACACCTTC. Translation: CASSQTTSNYGYTF.

The rearrangement links TRBV5-1 to TRBJ1-1, with 9 bases lining up with TRBD1. Germline-derived CDR1 and CDR2 are SGHRS and YFSETQ. The CDR3 runs to 14 residues. The V and J ends lost 4 bases and 5 bases, in that order; junction bases with no gene match: 6. The CDR3, as DNA: TGCGCCAGCAGCCCGGGACAGGGAGGTACTGAAGCTTTCTTT. Protein: CASSPGQGGTEAFF.

The chain has TRBV2 and TRBJ2-3; the match to TRBD2 covers 7 bases. CDR1 SNHLY and CDR2 FYNNEI come from the germline V gene. The CDR3 consists of 15 residues. Losses at the gene ends were 1 base for V and 1 base for J; bases not matched to a gene: 2. CDR3 amino acids: CASSEVLAGTDTQYF. CDR3 nucleotide sequence: TGTGCCAGCAGTGAAGTGCTAGCGGGCACAGATACGCAGTATTTT.

The rearrangement joins TRBV10-1 to TRBJ1-5; 8 bases map to TRBD1. Germline CDR1 is WNHNN and CDR2 is SYGVQD (reference sequence). V dropped 7 bases and J dropped 6; count of bases not matched to a gene: 11. The CDR3 is 15 amino acids. CDR3 protein: CASTEDRVGGQPQHF. The CDR3 region has the DNA TGCGCCAGCACCGAGGACAGGGTTGGAGGTCAGCCCCAGCATTTT.

The rearrangement uses TRBV9 and TRBJ1-6, with TRBD1 matching over 7 bases. The germline V gene has CDR1 SGDLS and CDR2 YYNGEE. The J segment lost 10 bases and the V segment lost 3 bases, leaving 7 bases of the junction unmatched. This CDR3 is built from 14 residues. The CDR3 here is CASSERTGSSPLHF. The CDR3 region has the DNA TGTGCCAGCAGCGAAAGGACAGGCAGCTCACCCCTCCACTTT.

The genes are TRBV9 and TRBJ1-2; TRBD1 might be the D (6 bases). The CDR3 sequence is 14 residues long. Per the germline V gene, CDR1 is SGDLS and CDR2 is YYNGEE. Trimming left V 1 base short and J 7 bases short, with 14 bases between. The CDR3 spells CASSVRQDSIGYTF. CDR3 coding DNA: TGTGCCAGCAGCGTACGACAGGACTCAATTGGCTACACCTTC.

V gene TRBV2 combines with J gene TRBJ2-7; D possibly corresponds to TRBD2 (5 bases). V dropped 5 bases and J dropped 1 base, with 12 bases sitting between them. This CDR3 region has 14 residues. Germline-derived CDR1 and CDR2 are SNHLY and FYNNEI. The CDR3: CASSPIRGSYEQYF. CDR3 sequence (DNA): TGTGCCAGCAGTCCCATCCGGGGATCCTACGAGCAGTACTTC.

The chain is built from TRBV3-1 (or the pseudogene TRBV3-2) and TRBJ2-3, with D perhaps TRBD2 (5 bases). The CDR3 sequence is 16 residues long. The V gene's germline CDR1 is LGHDT and CDR2 YNNKEL (reference sequence). Trimming stripped 1 base from V and 5 bases from J, with 16 bases between. In nucleotides, the CDR3 is TGTGCCAGCAGCCAAGGGGTAGCGACAACTGGAGATACGCAGTATTTT. Amino acids: CASSQGVATTGDTQYF.

V gene TRBV4-1 combines with J gene TRBJ2-7, with a weak D call TRBD2 (5 bases). Trimming shortened V by 4 bases and J by 2 bases, and 15 bases separated the two germline ends. Germline assignment: CDR1 MGHRA and CDR2 YSYEKL. The CDR3 runs to 15 residues. This chain's CDR3 is CASSPSLGLPYEQYF. CDR3 in DNA: TGCGCCAGCAGCCCTTCTTTAGGACTCCCCTACGAGCAGTACTTC.

The chain has TRBV4-1 and TRBJ2-3, with 8 bases lining up with TRBD1. The CDR3 has 14 amino acids. Germline values: CDR1 MGHRA, CDR2 YSYEKL. The V gene end was trimmed by 4 bases and the J gene end by 4 bases; junction bases not matched to a gene: 4. The CDR3 DNA follows: TGCGCCAGCAGCCCGAAGACAGGGGCAGATACGCAGTATTTT. Its translation is CASSPKTGADTQYF.

The chain uses TRBV7-2 and TRBJ2-1; D is ambiguous. The germline CDR1 and CDR2 sequences are SGHTA and FQGNSA. The CDR3 runs to 15 residues. V was clipped by 0 bases and J by 8 bases, with 14 bases between them. The CDR3 loop is CASSLAVAALDEQFF. CDR3 bases: TGTGCCAGCAGCTTAGCGGTGGCGGCTTTGGATGAGCAGTTCTTC.

This sequence joins TRBV12-3 or TRBV12-4 and TRBJ1-4; the D is unclear. The CDR3 has 13 residues. Trimming shortened V by 3 bases and J by 5 bases, and 7 bases separated the two germline ends. CDR3 sequence: CASSLGSNEKLFF. CDR3 DNA: TGTGCCAGCAGTTTGGGCAGCAATGAAAAACTGTTTTTT.

This clone is a singleton in its sample. J is TRBJ2-1 and V is TRBV9; D might be TRBD1 (6 bases). Trimming cost V 0 bases and J 3 bases, with 10 bases left between them. Germline loops: CDR1 SGDLS, CDR2 YYNGEE. CDR3 length: 15 residues. CDR3: CASSVDRAGYNEQFF. CDR3 bases: TGTGCCAGCAGCGTAGACAGGGCCGGCTACAATGAGCAGTTCTTC.